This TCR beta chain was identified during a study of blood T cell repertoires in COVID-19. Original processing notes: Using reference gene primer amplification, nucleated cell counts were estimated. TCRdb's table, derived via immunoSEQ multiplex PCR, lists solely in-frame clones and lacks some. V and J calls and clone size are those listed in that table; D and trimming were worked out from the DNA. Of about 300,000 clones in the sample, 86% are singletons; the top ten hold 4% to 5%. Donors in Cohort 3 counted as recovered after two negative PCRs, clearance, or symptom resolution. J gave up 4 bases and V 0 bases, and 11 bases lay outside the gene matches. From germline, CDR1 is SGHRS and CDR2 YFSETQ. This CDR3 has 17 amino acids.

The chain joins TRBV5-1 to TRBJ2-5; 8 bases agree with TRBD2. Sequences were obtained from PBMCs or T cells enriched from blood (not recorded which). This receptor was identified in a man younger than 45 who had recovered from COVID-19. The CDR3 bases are TGCGCCAGCAGCTTGGTCGGTAGCGGGGAAACAGGAGAGACCCAGTACTTC. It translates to CASSLVGSGETGETQYF.